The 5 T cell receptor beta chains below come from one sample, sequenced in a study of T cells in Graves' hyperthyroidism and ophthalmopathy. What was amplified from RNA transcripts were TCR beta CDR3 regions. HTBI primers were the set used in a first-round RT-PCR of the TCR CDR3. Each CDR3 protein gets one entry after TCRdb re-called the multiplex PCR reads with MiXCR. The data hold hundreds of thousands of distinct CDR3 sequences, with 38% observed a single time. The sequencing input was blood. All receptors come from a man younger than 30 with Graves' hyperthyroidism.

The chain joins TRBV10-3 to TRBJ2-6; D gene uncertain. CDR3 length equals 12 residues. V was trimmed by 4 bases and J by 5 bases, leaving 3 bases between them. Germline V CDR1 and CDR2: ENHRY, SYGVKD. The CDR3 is CAISARANVLTF. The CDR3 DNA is TGTGCCATCAGTGCTAGGGCCAACGTCCTGACTTTC.

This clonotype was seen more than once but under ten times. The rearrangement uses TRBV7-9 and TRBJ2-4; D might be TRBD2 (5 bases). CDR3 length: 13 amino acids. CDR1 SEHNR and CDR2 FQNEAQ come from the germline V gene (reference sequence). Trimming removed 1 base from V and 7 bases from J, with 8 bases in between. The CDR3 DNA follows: TGTGCCAGCAGCTTAGGAGGGAAGAACATTCAGTACTTC. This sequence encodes CASSLGGKNIQYF.

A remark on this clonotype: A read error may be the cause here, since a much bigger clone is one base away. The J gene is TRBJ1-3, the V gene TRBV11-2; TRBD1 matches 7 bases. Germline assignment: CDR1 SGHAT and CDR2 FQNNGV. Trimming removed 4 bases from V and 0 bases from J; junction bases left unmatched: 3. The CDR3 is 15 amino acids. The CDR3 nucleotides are TGTGCCAGCAGCTCGGGACAGTACTCTGGAAACACCATATATTTT. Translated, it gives CASSSGQYSGNTIYF.

CDR3 loop: CASSPYAPEAFF. For the CDR3, the DNA is TGTGCCAGCAGCCCGTACGCCCCCGAAGCTTTCTTT. The V call is TRBV11-2, the J call TRBJ1-1; no clear D gene. This CDR3 has 12 amino acids. V lost 5 bases, J lost 8 bases, and 12 bases lay in between. Germline loops: CDR1 SGHAT, CDR2 FQNNGV.

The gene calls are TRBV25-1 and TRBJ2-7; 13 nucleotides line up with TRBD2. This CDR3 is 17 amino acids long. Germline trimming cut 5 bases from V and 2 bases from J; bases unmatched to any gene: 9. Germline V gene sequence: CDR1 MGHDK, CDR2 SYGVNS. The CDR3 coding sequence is TGTGCCAGCAGTTCCCCCTGGACTAGCGGGAGAGCCTACGAGCAGTACTTC. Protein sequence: CASSSPWTSGRAYEQYF.